This T cell receptor (beta chain) is drawn from a study of T cell responses to AZD1222 COVID-19 vaccine (dated by TCRdb to the early 2020s). For the study in its entirety: AZD1222 recipients with second doses at about 4 weeks or about 12 weeks were pooled, because spike-specific TCR depth and breadth did not differ between schedules. A total of under 250 trial participants underwent TCR sequencing, of whom about 210 had received two doses of AZD1222 and 26 had received two doses of the MenACWY control vaccine. Trial participants were enrolled by age into 18-55, 56-69 and 70-plus year subgroups, with around 140, 26 and 57 TCR-sequenced participants respectively. Here is what the overall study found, with its caveats: Because no samples from the day 14 peak response were available, repertoires could be characterized only after the peak T cell response. In the small 56-69-year group, the increase in depth fell short of significance, most likely because of low power. Epitopes outside the regions mutated in the B.1.351 and B.1.1.7 variants were reportedly recognized by nearly half of the unique spike-specific TCRs. CD4 TCRs associated with the vaccine covered the entire spike protein, and the dominant responses were in regions 160-218 and 743-854. Most participants were white British and females outnumbered males, and the authors suggested that clonal diversity may have been underestimated. Spike-specific TCR breadth and depth rose significantly after two AZD1222 doses compared with day 0 and with MenACWY recipients. Conclusions about previously exposed vaccinees were limited because only a handful of AZD1222 recipients were SARS-CoV-2 seropositive at baseline.

The time point label, read with the paper, signifies: baseline before first vaccination. The vaccinee samples were drawn from two UK trials, COV001 and COV002, one of which was a single-blind randomized controlled phase 2/3 trial testing AZD1222 (ChAdOx1 nCoV-19) in healthy adults. For TCRbeta chain sequencing, PBMC samples were collected from trial participants at day 0 and at day 28 after the second dose. The CDR3 regions of human TCRbeta chains were analyzed by immunosequencing. The study's processing was this. Repertoire TCRs were matched against a reference library of SARS-CoV-2-specific TCRs generated with the MIRA antigen-specificity platform. Breadth was defined as the fraction of unique TCRs that were SARS-CoV-2-associated, and depth was defined as the fraction of total T cells that were SARS-CoV-2-associated. Using the MIRA data, each spike-specific TCR was mapped to the spike region that the TCR reacts to and placed in a CD4 or CD8 class. Log10-transformed breadth and depth values were compared by one-way ANOVA with Sidak's multiple comparisons tests. TCRdb stores this immuneACCESS table with in-frame sequences only. Part of the clones is absent; in the studies checked, under half of the shortfall reflects unresolved V genes, and no reason is known for the rest. D and trimming come from the DNA, and the V and J calls and clone size come from that table. The sample profile shows some 55,000 clones; about 85% of them were found once. The top ten hold 3.5% to 4% of the sample.

At the junction V is shortened by 4 bases and J by 5 bases, with 11 bases in between. From its cysteine to its phenylalanine, the CDR3 spans 13 amino acids. The retained sequence is limited to the CDR3, 39 bases, with the frame set at the first base. CDR1 and CDR2, per the germline V gene (reference sequence), are MNHEY and SMNVEV. In the case of this clone: Its binding antigen is unknown. Per-base quality was not reported, and no clone a single base away is much larger than it.

The sequenced sample was peripheral blood, obtained on day 0 of AZD1222 vaccination. The clonotype comes from an adult in good health. This receptor chain uses TRBV27 and TRBJ1-1; a weak D assignment points to TRBD1 (5 bases agree). The DNA sequence follows: TGTGCCAGCAGTTATTCGGGGACGACTGAAGCTTTCTTT. Its coded protein is CASSYSGTTEAFF.